The 14 T cell receptor beta chains reported below all come from one sample, sequenced in a study of tumor and adjacent non-tumor tissue in lung cancer (dated by TCRdb to between 2017 and 2018). Libraries were built with multiplex PCR. Data came from an Illumina HiSeq 2500. TCRbeta libraries were constructed through three rounds of nested PCR with primers (Table S4) according to protocols modified from ARM-PCR. TCRdb reprocessing: public reads trimmed at Q25 with fastp, clones called with MiXCR, in-frame beta chains kept. Rows merge per CDR3 protein into single entries with the most common DNA and genes. This sample gives 60,000 to 85,000 distinct CDR3 sequences in total; 75% to 90% of them show up just once. The ten top clones hold about an eighth of the sample. Bulk unsorted tissue served as the source for RNA extraction, and RNA quality was assessed using a NanoDrop ND-1000 and an Agilent 2100.

The sample comprised lung tumor tissue. Every receptor here comes from a woman between 45 and 60 years old with non-small cell lung cancer.

Relative to its sample, this clonotype is large. The junction does not match germline at one end; this may be a read error. The chain combines TRBV5-6 with TRBJ2-2; D might be TRBD1 or TRBD2, each matching 5 bases. This CDR3 spans 14 amino acids. Germline V gene lookup returns CDR1 SGHDT and CDR2 YYEEEE. The CDR3 DNA is TGTGCCAGCAGTTTGGGACGGAACACCGGGGAGCTGTTTTTT. This encodes CASSLGRNTGELFF.

Note on this clonotype: The junction shows a germline mismatch at one end, possibly a read error. V usage is TRBV4-1 and J usage is TRBJ2-3; weak D call: TRBD2 (5 bases). This CDR3 comprises 15 residues. Germline V gene lookup returns CDR1 MGHRA and CDR2 YSYEKL. The CDR3 is CASSQGLSSTDMHYF. DNA of the CDR3: TGCGCCAGCAGTCAAGGGCTCTCTAGCACAGATATGCACTATTTT.

On this clonotype: A read error is possible here, since a much larger clone lies one base away. The chain couples TRBV7-9 to TRBJ2-3; possible D gene TRBD2, 6 bases. The CDR3 runs to 14 residues. Germline CDR1 SEHNR, CDR2 FQNEAQ (reference sequence). V lost 6 bases and J lost 2, with 12 bases in between. The CDR3 nucleotides are TGTGCCAGCAGACCGGGCGGGGCCACAGATACGCAGTATTTT. This sequence encodes CASRPGGATDTQYF.

With regard to this clonotype: This clone may be a read error of a much larger clone one base away. The chain has TRBV6-1 and TRBJ1-5, with D possibly TRBD1 on 5 matching bases. Germline CDR1 is MNHNS and CDR2 is SASEGT. The CDR3 has 14 residues. Written as DNA, the CDR3 is TGTGTCAGCAGTGAACGGACATTTTATCAGCCCCAGCATTTT. Protein sequence: CVSSERTFYQPQHF.

This clonotype has ten or more counts. This chain uses TRBV20-1 with TRBJ2-3, with D hard to call. The ends were cut back, 0 bases at V and 0 bases at J, with 10 bases in the middle. The germline V gene has CDR1 DFQATT and CDR2 SNEGSKA (reference sequence). The CDR3 is 15 residues long. The CDR3 protein is CSARDSSSSTDTQYF. CDR3 DNA sequence: TGCAGTGCTAGAGATTCGAGCAGTAGCACAGATACGCAGTATTTT.

As regards this clonotype: The conserved closing phenylalanine or tryptophan is absent in this CDR3, likely reflecting a read error. The chain links TRBV11-2 to TRBJ2-7, with D possibly matching TRBD2 (5 bases). The CDR3 covers 14 residues. CDR1 and CDR2 from the germline V gene are SGHAT and FQNNGV. The CDR3 is CANSWARGTYEQYY. CDR3 sequence (DNA): TGTGCCAACAGCTGGGCCCGGGGAACCTACGAGCAGTACTAC.

The chain uses TRBV24-1 and TRBJ2-1; D is ambiguous. Trimming stripped 6 bases from V and 1 base from J, with 15 bases between. This CDR3 is 16 amino acids long. Per germline, CDR1 KGHDR and CDR2 SFDVKD. CDR3 nucleotide sequence: TGTGCCACCAGTAATTCCAACAGCAGATCCTACAATGAGCAGTTCTTC. It encodes CATSNSNSRSYNEQFF.

On this clonotype itself: This CDR3 fails to terminate in the conserved phenylalanine or tryptophan, so it likely reflects a read error. J is TRBJ2-3 and V is TRBV10-2, with 15 nucleotides matching TRBD2. This CDR3 is built from 16 residues. Germline V gene lookup returns CDR1 WSHSY and CDR2 SAAADI. CDR3 sequence reads: CSSNEKSGLAGGTQYL. The CDR3 DNA reads as TGCTCCAGCAATGAGAAGTCGGGACTAGCGGGAGGTACGCAGTATTTG.

As concerns this clonotype: One junction end does not reproduce the germline sequence, and a read error may be involved. The rearrangement links TRBV20-1 to TRBJ2-3; D may be TRBD1 or TRBD2 (5 bases each). The V gene's germline CDR1 is DFQATT and CDR2 SNEGSKA (reference sequence). CDR3 length equals 15 residues. The CDR3 reads CTARDLAGHPDTQYF. CDR3 in DNA: TGCACTGCTAGAGACCTAGCCGGACATCCAGATACGCAGTATTTT.

This clonotype showed up many times. The chain is built from TRBV28 and TRBJ1-1, with D perhaps TRBD1 (5 bases). Germline V gives CDR1 MDHEN, CDR2 SYDVKM. Trimming removed 6 bases at V and 1 base at J, with 15 bases between. The CDR3 consists of 15 residues. CDR3: CASSPTGRRNTEAFF. The CDR3 DNA is TGTGCCAGCAGCCCGACGGGACGGAGGAACACTGAAGCTTTCTTT.

As regards this clonotype: An end of the junction differs from the germline gene, which may be a read error. The CDR3 nucleotides are TGTGACAGCAGTGGTCTATCGACTTTCCGGGACAATGAGCAGCTCTTC. Encoded protein: CDSSGLSTFRDNEQLF. The V gene is TRBV6-2 or TRBV6-3, the J gene TRBJ2-1; weak D call: TRBD1 (6 bases). The CDR3 sequence is 16 residues long. CDR1 is MNHEY, CDR2 SVGEGT, per germline.

This clonotype has just a few counts. One end of the junction does not line up with germline, which may come from a read error. V is TRBV6-6 and J is TRBJ1-6; unclear D gene. Per the germline V gene, CDR1 is MNHNY and CDR2 is SVGAGI (reference sequence). This CDR3 region has 19 residues. This CDR3 reads CANSYSIQSSGRYSSPLHF. DNA of the CDR3: TGTGCCAACAGTTACTCGATCCAGTCCTCGGGCCGCTATAGTTCACCCCTCCACTTT.

V gene TRBV20-1 combines with J gene TRBJ2-7; TRBD1 might be the D (6 bases). The CDR3 contains 12 residues. Germline V gene data show CDR1 as DFQATT and CDR2 as SNEGSKA (reference sequence). DNA of the CDR3: TGCACTGTTACCGGACAGCGGTACGAGCAGTACTTC. Its translation is CTVTGQRYEQYF.

This clonotype was seen only once. At one end, the junction sequence differs from germline, possibly due to a read error. The genes are TRBV20-1 and TRBJ1-5; D perhaps matches TRBD1 (6 bases). Germline CDR1 and CDR2: DFQATT and SNEGSKA (reference sequence). This CDR3 comprises 16 residues. CDR3 amino acids: CSARAPTGFGNHPQHF. As DNA, the CDR3 is TGCAGTGCTAGGGCCCCTACAGGGTTCGGCAATCATCCCCAGCATTTT.